Listed here are 20 T cell receptor beta chains from one sample, sequenced in a study of cytomegalovirus exposure and HLA in healthy donors. Primers included in the PCR were 60 Vbeta and 13 Jbeta primers. Measured with immunoSEQ multiplex PCR; TCRdb has only the in-frame clones, and not every one. In the table there are roughly 120,000 clones, around three quarters of which are singletons. The sample was PBMCs. The receptors stem from a man aged 30 to 45 in good health and CMV-seronegative.

The chain carries TRBV11-2 and TRBJ2-5, with TRBD2 matching 7 bases. Looked up from germline, CDR1 is SGHAT and CDR2 is FQNNGV. This CDR3 comprises 13 residues. The trim removed 2 bases at V and 5 bases at J, leaving 2 bases unmatched. CDR3 nucleotide sequence: TGTGCCAGCAGCTTATACGGGAGGGAGACCCAGTACTTC. Translating it yields CASSLYGRETQYF.

This chain uses TRBV10-2 with TRBJ2-7; the D is unclear. This CDR3 has 15 amino acids. CDR1 WSHSY and CDR2 SAAADI come from the germline V gene. V lost 3 bases and J lost 0, with 12 bases in between. For the CDR3, the DNA is TGCGCCAGCAGTGAAGAGCGTTTCAGCTCCTACGAGCAGTACTTC. Protein sequence: CASSEERFSSYEQYF.

The CDR3 protein is CASSLAERGGRDEQFF. CDR3 in DNA: TGTGCCAGCAGCTTGGCTGAGCGGGGGGGCCGGGATGAGCAGTTCTTC. The rearrangement joins TRBV5-8 to TRBJ2-1; TRBD2 matches at 10 bases. The V gene's germline CDR1 is SGHTS and CDR2 YDEGEE. CDR3 size: 16 residues. Germline trimming cut 0 bases from V and 8 bases from J; bases unmatched to any gene: 8.

In this sample, this clone turned up a few times. This chain joins TRBV13 and TRBJ2-7, with D maybe TRBD1 (6 bases). Trimming took 5 bases from V and 7 from J, leaving 21 bases between them. Germline values: CDR1 PRHDT, CDR2 FYEKMQ (reference sequence). The CDR3 totals 15 residues. The CDR3 protein is CASSPGRTAALEQYF. CDR3 nucleotides: TGTGCCAGCAGCCCGGGCAGGACAGCAGCCCTGGAGCAGTACTTC. The variable domain in full, completed from reference TRBV13 and TRBJ2-7, reads AAGVIQSPRHLIKEKRETATLKCYPIPRHDTVYWYQQGPGQDPQFLISFYEKMQSDKGSIPDRFSAQQFSDYHSELNMSSLELGDSALYFCASSPGRTAALEQYFGPGTRLTVT.

This clone was detected only a few times. CDR3 residues: CAISEYRGPGNTIYF. CDR3 coding DNA: TGTGCCATCAGCGAATACAGGGGGCCTGGAAACACCATATATTTT. The V call is TRBV10-3, the J call TRBJ1-3; 9 bases map to TRBD1. J gave up 2 bases and V 6 bases, and 5 bases lay outside the gene matches. The CDR3 has 15 residues. From germline, CDR1 is ENHRY and CDR2 SYGVKD.

This chain links TRBV7-8 with TRBJ1-1, with a tentative D call TRBD1 (5 bases). The CDR3 contains 13 residues. The germline gives CDR1 SGHVS, CDR2 FQNEAQ. V lost 6 bases, J lost 7 bases, and 15 bases lay in between. As DNA, the CDR3 is TGTGCCAGCAGTTCTGGCGGGGCTTTTGAAGCTTTCTTT. It encodes CASSSGGAFEAFF.

Written as DNA, the CDR3 is TGTGCCAGCAGCGGTGGGACAGGTAATTCCTACGAGCAGTACTTC. The encoded protein is CASSGGTGNSYEQYF. The chain joins TRBV7-9 to TRBJ2-7, with 8 bases matching TRBD1. Germline-derived CDR1 and CDR2 are SEHNR and FQNEAQ (reference sequence). The V gene end was trimmed by 5 bases and the J gene end by 1 base; junction bases not matched to a gene: 7. This CDR3 has 15 amino acids.

The genes are TRBV7-8 and TRBJ2-7; TRBD2 is a possible D gene (6 bases). There are 15 residues in the CDR3. Trimming cost V 4 bases and J 4 bases, with 17 bases left between them. CDR1 and CDR2 (germline): SGHVS, FQNEAQ. The CDR3 loop reads CASSSTPGLLYEQYF. CDR3 nucleotides: TGTGCCAGCAGCTCAACCCCGGGACTTTTATACGAGCAGTACTTC.

This chain joins TRBV7-2 and TRBJ2-7, with D possibly matching TRBD2 (6 bases). Trimming pared 1 base from V and 2 bases from J, leaving 12 bases between. Germline assignment: CDR1 SGHTA and CDR2 FQGNSA. The CDR3 sequence is 15 residues long. CDR3 loop: CASSLGASATYEQYF. The CDR3 region has the DNA TGTGCCAGCAGCTTAGGGGCTAGCGCAACCTACGAGCAGTACTTC.

The V call is TRBV6-4, the J call TRBJ1-4; D might be TRBD1 (6 bases). Germline V gene lookup returns CDR1 MRHNA and CDR2 SNTAGT. V was cut by 5 bases and J by 8 bases, with 12 bases left in between. This CDR3 has 13 amino acids. The CDR3 region is CASSRGAGEKLFF. DNA of the CDR3: TGTGCCAGCAGTCGGGGGGCTGGAGAAAAACTGTTTTTT.

V gene TRBV7-8 combines with J gene TRBJ2-7; the D gene is possibly TRBD1 (6 bases). V lost 3 bases to trimming and J lost 3 bases, with 9 bases between them. Germline loops: CDR1 SGHVS, CDR2 FQNEAQ. The CDR3 runs 13 residues. The CDR3 spells CASSLDRVYEQYF. Here the CDR3 DNA reads TGTGCCAGCAGCTTGGACAGAGTCTACGAGCAGTACTTC.

The chain employs TRBV30 and TRBJ1-3; no clear D gene. This CDR3 contains 15 residues. V was trimmed by 2 bases and J by 0 bases, leaving 11 bases between them. Germline CDR1 is GTSNPN and CDR2 is SVGIG (reference sequence). Here the CDR3 reads CAWSSGSRSGNTIYF. As DNA, the CDR3 is TGTGCCTGGAGTTCAGGCAGCCGCTCTGGAAACACCATATATTTT.

This chain connects TRBV11-2 to TRBJ1-5, with 9 bases aligning to TRBD1. J was trimmed by 5 bases and V by 8 bases; bases with no gene match: 4. Germline V gene sequence: CDR1 SGHAT, CDR2 FQNNGV. This CDR3 region has 13 residues. The CDR3 bases are TGTGCCAGCCGGGGACAGGGTGATCAGCCCCAGCATTTT. It encodes CASRGQGDQPQHF.

V and J are TRBV9 and TRBJ2-3; D is unclear. Germline CDR1 and CDR2: SGDLS and YYNGEE. V was pared by 1 base and J by 4 bases, with 7 bases between. The CDR3 sequence is 13 residues long. In DNA, the CDR3 is TGTGCCAGCAGCGTATTGTCGTCAGATACGCAGTATTTT. It yields the protein CASSVLSSDTQYF. Filled out from reference TRBV9 and TRBJ2-3, the complete variable domain reads DSGVTQTPKHLITATGQRVTLRCSPRSGDLSVYWYQQSLDQGLQFLIQYYNGEERAKGNILERFSAQQFPDLHSELNLSSLELGDSALYFCASSVLSSDTQYFGPGTRLTVL.

The chain recombines TRBV29-1 with TRBJ2-5; a weak D match, TRBD2 (7 bases). The ends were cut back, 2 bases at V and 4 bases at J, with 11 bases in the middle. Looked up from germline, CDR1 is SQVTM and CDR2 is ANQGSEA. There are 13 residues in the CDR3. The CDR3 loop is CSVERGAGETQYF. The CDR3 DNA follows: TGCAGCGTTGAACGGGGGGCAGGAGAGACCCAGTACTTC.

This chain links TRBV28 with TRBJ1-5, with a weak D call TRBD1 (6 bases). V was cut by 6 bases and J by 9 bases, with 15 bases left in between. From germline, CDR1 is MDHEN and CDR2 SYDVKM. The CDR3 runs to 13 residues. CDR3 sequence (DNA): TGTGCCAGCAGACCGGACAGCGTAAGGCCCCAGCATTTT. Residues: CASRPDSVRPQHF.

The chain carries TRBV7-2 and TRBJ2-2; no firm D call. Trimming stripped 5 bases from V and 5 bases from J, with 21 bases between. CDR3 length: 17 residues. Germline values: CDR1 SGHTA, CDR2 FQGNSA. CDR3 bases: TGTGCCAGCAGCCCCAGCCCAGGTTCCCGACCAACCGGGGAGCTGTTTTTT. Protein product: CASSPSPGSRPTGELFF.

This clone was detected only a few times. The V call is TRBV4-1, the J call TRBJ1-5, with TRBD1 as a possible D gene (6 bases). Germline values: CDR1 MGHRA, CDR2 YSYEKL. V lost 4 bases, J lost 5 bases, and 12 bases lay in between. The CDR3 has 14 residues. The CDR3 region has the DNA TGCGCCAGCAGCCTCAAACAGGGCGATCAGCCCCAGCATTTT. It is translated as CASSLKQGDQPQHF.

J is TRBJ1-5 and V is TRBV6-1, with 7 bases fitting TRBD1. This CDR3 comprises 15 residues. Trimming took 3 bases from V and 7 from J; bases not matched to a gene: 9. In germline, CDR1 is MNHNS, CDR2 SASEGT. CDR3 DNA: TGTGCCAGCAGTGATCAACAAGGGGGCTGGCAGCCCCAGCATTTT. Translated, it gives CASSDQQGGWQPQHF.

The rearrangement joins TRBV9 to TRBJ2-2, with D unclear. Per the germline V gene, CDR1 is SGDLS and CDR2 is YYNGEE. The CDR3 consists of 15 residues. The V and J ends lost 1 base and 4 bases respectively, with 11 bases between them. CDR3 amino acids: CASSVYSRFTGELFF. For the CDR3, the DNA is TGTGCCAGCAGCGTATATAGCCGATTCACCGGGGAGCTGTTTTTT.